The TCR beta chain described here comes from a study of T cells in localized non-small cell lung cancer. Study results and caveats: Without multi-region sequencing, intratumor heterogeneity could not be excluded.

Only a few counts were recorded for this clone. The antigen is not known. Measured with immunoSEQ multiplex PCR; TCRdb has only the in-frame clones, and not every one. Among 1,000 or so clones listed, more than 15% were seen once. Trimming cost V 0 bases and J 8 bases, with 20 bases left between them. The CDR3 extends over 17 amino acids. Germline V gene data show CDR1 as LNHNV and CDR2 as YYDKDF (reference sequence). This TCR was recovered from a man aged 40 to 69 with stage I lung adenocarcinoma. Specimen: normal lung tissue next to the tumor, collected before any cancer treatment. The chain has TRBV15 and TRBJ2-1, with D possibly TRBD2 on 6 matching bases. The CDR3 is CATSRDDGGIEGDEQFF. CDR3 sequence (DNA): TGTGCCACCAGCAGAGATGACGGCGGGATTGAAGGCGATGAGCAGTTCTTC.